This entry concerns a single T cell receptor beta chain. With 3 bases clipped from V and 3 bases from J, the junction kept 4 bases outside the gene matches. Germline-derived CDR1 and CDR2 are KGHSH and LQKENI. The CDR3 contains 15 residues. RNA was extracted with the RNeasy kit, and a quantity of roughly 0.5 to 1 ug was reverse transcribed using random hexamers. The TCR beta CDR3 was amplified by immunoSEQ multiplex PCR across 54 Vbeta, 13 Jbeta. TCRdb re-called the immunoSEQ multiplex PCR reads through MiXCR, storing one row per CDR3 protein. The sample has approximately 110,000 distinct CDR3 sequences, around 95% seen once. This sample is part of a study of CD8 T cells in Susac syndrome.

The sequence derives from a human donor in good health. The source material was CD4+ T cells from PBMCs. The genes are TRBV18 and TRBJ1-5, with 8 bases aligning to TRBD1. This CDR3 reads CASSPETGDNQPQHF. CDR3 in DNA: TGTGCCAGCTCACCGGAGACAGGGGACAATCAGCCCCAGCATTTT.